These 8 T cell receptor beta chains were all obtained from the same sample, sequenced in a study of blood T cell repertoires in COVID-19 (dated by TCRdb to about 2020). Receptors were amplified or captured by the immunoSEQ multiplex PCR assay. TCRdb's version of the immuneACCESS table is confined to in-frame rearrangements and falls short of the full clone set. An unresolved V gene accounts for under half of the shortfall where checked; the remainder is of unknown origin. A total of 35,000 to 45,000 clones appear in this sample, around 75% of them only once. Around 60% of the sample is held by the ten biggest clonotypes. The source material was peripheral blood. All receptors come from a man at least 80 years old with acute or convalescent COVID-19.

The chain joins TRBV29-1 to TRBJ1-1; D may be TRBD1 (5 bases). The CDR3 loop spans 12 amino acids. CDR1 and CDR2 from the germline V gene are SQVTM and ANQGSEA. The V end lost 3 bases, the J end lost 1 base, and 6 bases lay between the germline ends. The chain's CDR3 is CSVEQGNTEAFF. For the CDR3, the DNA is TGCAGCGTTGAGCAGGGGAACACTGAAGCTTTCTTT.

V is TRBV4-3 and J is TRBJ2-7, with D perhaps TRBD1 (5 bases). Germline assignment: CDR1 LGHNA and CDR2 YSLEER. The CDR3 has 14 residues. V was trimmed by 3 bases and J by 9 bases, leaving 18 bases between them. This chain's CDR3 is CASSQASDSQMQYF. DNA for the CDR3: TGCGCCAGCAGCCAGGCGAGTGACAGCCAAATGCAGTACTTC.

This clone has just one count. This chain links TRBV19 with TRBJ2-1; 12 positions agree with TRBD2. The CDR3 is made up of 17 amino acids. Germline V lookup: CDR1 LNHDA, CDR2 SQIVND (reference sequence). With V trimmed by 5 bases and J by 7 bases, 12 bases remained unmatched. The chain's CDR3 is CASSSPGLAGSWNEQFF. The DNA of the CDR3 is TGTGCCAGTAGTTCCCCCGGACTAGCGGGATCCTGGAATGAGCAGTTCTTC.

This clone was detected once. The rearrangement joins TRBV2 to TRBJ1-1; D is uncertain. Per the germline V gene, CDR1 is SNHLY and CDR2 is FYNNEI. The CDR3 extends over 15 amino acids. Trimming cost V 2 bases and J 5 bases, with 15 bases left between them. The CDR3 DNA sequence: TGTGCCAGCAGTGAACGGCCCAACCGAGGGACTGAAGCTTTCTTT. This translates into CASSERPNRGTEAFF.

This clone has only one observation. The genes are TRBV6-1 and TRBJ2-3; possibly TRBD1 for D (5 bases). CDR1 is MNHNS, CDR2 SASEGT, per germline. The CDR3 spans 15 residues. V lost 2 bases to trimming and J lost 0 bases, with 9 bases between them. CDR3 sequence: CASSEPWGSTDTQYF. In nucleotides, the CDR3 is TGTGCCAGCAGTGAACCCTGGGGCAGCACAGATACGCAGTATTTT.

The CDR3: CASSGVRSEAFF. CDR3 bases: TGTGCCAGTTCGGGGGTGCGCAGTGAAGCTTTCTTT. This chain joins TRBV28 and TRBJ1-1; D perhaps matches TRBD1 (5 bases). The CDR3 is 12 residues long. Trimming stripped 9 bases from V and 7 bases from J, with 15 bases between. CDR1 and CDR2 (germline): MDHEN, SYDVKM.

The chain employs TRBV7-8 and TRBJ1-5, with D possibly TRBD1 on 6 matching bases. The length of the CDR3 is 15 residues. Trimming removed 6 bases from V and 4 bases from J, with 16 bases in between. Per the germline V gene, CDR1 is SGHVS and CDR2 is FQNEAQ. CDR3 residues: CASSSAGGLNQPQHF. The CDR3 DNA reads as TGTGCCAGCAGTTCGGCGGGGGGCCTAAATCAGCCCCAGCATTTT.

There are a few counts of this clone. The chain joins TRBV5-1 to TRBJ2-1; TRBD2 aligns across 11 bases. Germline CDR1 is SGHRS and CDR2 is YFSETQ. Losses at the gene ends were 4 bases for V and 9 bases for J; bases not matched to a gene: 9. This CDR3 contains 15 residues. The CDR3 here is CASSPLLAGVPEQFF. The CDR3 nucleotides read TGCGCCAGCAGCCCCTTACTAGCGGGAGTCCCTGAGCAGTTCTTC.